The 25 T cell receptor beta chains below were found in one sample sequenced in a study of blood T cell repertoires in COVID-19. Only in-frame clones appear in the TCRdb table, and some are missing; sequencing was by immunoSEQ multiplex PCR. The sample comprises under 300,000 clones, 86% of which are singletons, and under 3.5% rests with the top ten. The sequencing sample was made of peripheral blood. These receptor sequences come from a woman in her 30s with active or convalescent COVID-19.

The chain carries TRBV10-3 and TRBJ2-1; D perhaps matches TRBD2 (6 bases). The CDR3 is 12 residues long. Trimming removed 5 bases from V and 8 bases from J, with 10 bases in between. Germline CDR1 reads ENHRY; CDR2 reads SYGVKD. CDR3 region: CAISPGGDEQFF. In nucleotides, the CDR3 is TGTGCCATCAGTCCCGGCGGGGATGAGCAGTTCTTC.

The V call is TRBV6-6, the J call TRBJ1-2; TRBD1 agrees at 7 bases. V shed 5 bases, J shed 8 bases, and the junction held 8 bases outside the gene matches. Looked up from germline, CDR1 is MNHNY and CDR2 is SVGAGI (reference sequence). The length of the CDR3 is 13 residues. The CDR3 loop reads CASSRGQTAGYTF. Here the CDR3 DNA reads TGTGCCAGCAGTCGGGGACAGACTGCGGGCTACACCTTC.

This clone was seen only a few times. The chain links TRBV19 to TRBJ2-7; D is uncertain. V gave up 10 bases and J gave up 1 base, with 14 bases separating them. This CDR3 region has 13 residues. The germline gives CDR1 LNHDA, CDR2 SQIVND (reference sequence). CDR3 amino acids: CATSSTHSYEQYF. In DNA, the CDR3 is TGTGCCACTTCGAGCACCCATTCCTACGAGCAGTACTTC.

The chain recombines TRBV2 with TRBJ2-1, with D perhaps matching TRBD1 (6 bases). Trimming cost V 6 bases and J 7 bases, with 13 bases left between them. This CDR3 has 13 amino acids. CDR1 and CDR2 from the germline V gene are SNHLY and FYNNEI. The CDR3 spells CASRTYRENEQFF. CDR3 nucleotide sequence: TGTGCCAGCAGAACGTACAGGGAAAATGAGCAGTTCTTC.

The chain joins TRBV7-3 to TRBJ1-2; 11 nucleotides agree with TRBD1. Germline CDR1 is SGHTA and CDR2 is FQGTGA. The CDR3 is 13 residues long. V lost 5 bases, J lost 7 bases, and 3 bases stayed unmatched. CDR3 amino acids: CASSEGTGGGYTF. The CDR3 DNA reads TGTGCCAGCAGCGAAGGGACAGGGGGTGGCTACACCTTC. The complete variable domain, with remaining parts taken from reference TRBV7-3 and TRBJ1-2, reads GAGVSQTPSNKVTEKGKYVELRCDPISGHTALYWYRQSLGQGPEFLIYFQGTGAADDSGLPNDRFFAVRPEGSVSTLKIQRTERGDSAVYLCASSEGTGGGYTFGSGTRLTVV.

The gene calls are TRBV19 and TRBJ1-1; possible D gene TRBD1, 5 bases. The germline V gene has CDR1 LNHDA and CDR2 SQIVND (reference sequence). The CDR3 length is 14 residues. V was shortened by 3 bases and J by 4 bases, with 12 bases between the two germline ends. The CDR3 loop reads CASSMGGLSTEAFF. CDR3 nucleotide sequence: TGTGCCAGTAGTATGGGGGGGTTGAGCACTGAAGCTTTCTTT.

The chain couples TRBV9 to TRBJ1-5; D may be TRBD1 (6 bases). Trimming cost V 0 bases and J 5 bases, with 12 bases left between them. The CDR3 runs to 15 residues. The germline gives CDR1 SGDLS, CDR2 YYNGEE. As DNA, the CDR3 is TGTGCCAGCAGCGTAGACCCAGGGGATGATCAGCCCCAGCATTTT. Its protein is CASSVDPGDDQPQHF. The full variable domain, with the rest looked up from reference TRBV9 and TRBJ1-5, is DSGVTQTPKHLITATGQRVTLRCSPRSGDLSVYWYQQSLDQGLQFLIQYYNGEERAKGNILERFSAQQFPDLHSELNLSSLELGDSALYFCASSVDPGDDQPQHFGDGTRLSIL.

This clone appeared a single time. V and J are TRBV7-2 and TRBJ1-1; 10 bases fit TRBD1. The V segment lost 5 bases and the J segment 0 bases; nucleotides outside the gene matches: 6. CDR1 SGHTA and CDR2 FQGNSA come from the germline V gene. The CDR3 is 16 residues long. The CDR3 sequence: CASSPGQGRLNTEAFF. The CDR3 DNA reads TGTGCCAGCAGCCCGGGACAGGGGCGACTGAACACTGAAGCTTTCTTT.

The rearrangement uses TRBV2 and TRBJ1-3; D uncertain. V lost 6 bases to trimming and J lost 0 bases, with 12 bases between them. This CDR3 contains 15 residues. Germline lookup yields CDR1 SNHLY and CDR2 FYNNEI. CDR3: CASRYTLDSGNTIYF. In nucleotides, the CDR3 is TGTGCCAGCAGATACACGCTCGACTCTGGAAACACCATATATTTT.

This chain joins TRBV6-5 and TRBJ1-2; perhaps TRBD1 as D (5 bases). The germline gives CDR1 MNHEY, CDR2 SVGAGI. The CDR3 length is 14 residues. The V end lost 5 bases, the J end lost 0 bases, and 10 bases lay between the germline ends. The CDR3 here is CASSRGGANYGYTF. As DNA, the CDR3 is TGTGCCAGCAGTAGGGGCGGGGCTAACTATGGCTACACCTTC.

This clone was recorded only once. The chain has TRBV21-1 and TRBJ1-4; TRBD1, as called in the table, went unchecked against the DNA. TRBV21-1 is flagged as a pseudogene. The CDR3 extends over 17 amino acids. The CDR3 loop reads CASSKIGRQGANEKLFF. The CDR3 DNA is TGTGCCAGCAGCAAAATTGGCCGACAGGGAGCTAATGAAAAACTGTTTTTT.

The chain carries TRBV11-3 and TRBJ2-1; the match to TRBD2 covers 11 bases. With 1 base clipped from V and 7 bases from J, the junction kept 3 bases outside the gene matches. The germline CDR1 and CDR2 sequences are SGHNT and YENEEA. The CDR3 runs 15 residues. CDR3 nucleotides: TGTGCCAGCAGCTTAGGGTCTAGCGGGGGGAATGAGCAGTTCTTC. Its translation is CASSLGSSGGNEQFF. The full variable domain, completed using reference TRBV11-3 and TRBJ2-1, is EAGVVQSPRYKIIEKKQPVAFWCNPISGHNTLYWYLQNLGQGPELLIRYENEEAVDDSQLPKDRFSAERLKGVDSTLKIQPAELGDSAVYLCASSLGSSGGNEQFFGPGTRLTVL.

This chain uses TRBV15 with TRBJ1-6; D might be TRBD1 (5 bases). Between the trimmed V and J ends, which lost 9 bases and 7 bases, there was a span of 16 bases. This CDR3 region has 14 residues. Germline V gene lookup returns CDR1 LNHNV and CDR2 YYDKDF (reference sequence). This CDR3 reads CATTRQSGNSPLHF. The CDR3 nucleotides are TGTGCCACAACCCGACAATCAGGGAATTCACCCCTCCACTTT.

The J gene is TRBJ2-1, the V gene TRBV27, with 16 bases that match TRBD2. The CDR3 extends over 17 amino acids. CDR1 is MNHEY, CDR2 SMNVEV, per germline (reference sequence). Trimming cost V 5 bases and J 7 bases; bases outside gene matches: 8. The chain's CDR3 is CASSPGTSGGAVNEQFF. Here the CDR3 DNA reads TGTGCCAGCAGTCCCGGGACTAGCGGGGGGGCAGTTAATGAGCAGTTCTTC.

A few counts support this clone. The rearrangement joins TRBV29-1 to TRBJ2-3, with D uncertain. There are 12 residues in the CDR3. V lost 7 bases to trimming and J lost 1 base, with 9 bases between them. The germline V gene has CDR1 SQVTM and CDR2 ANQGSEA. In nucleotides, the CDR3 is TGCAGCGGACTTCTCGGCACAGATACGCAGTATTTT. Protein sequence: CSGLLGTDTQYF.

The chain uses TRBV5-6 and TRBJ1-2; 8 bases agree with TRBD1. This CDR3 is 15 amino acids long. Germline values: CDR1 SGHDT, CDR2 YYEEEE. With V trimmed by 4 bases and J by 8 bases, 13 bases remained unmatched. The CDR3 sequence is CASSVGQGRPGGYTF. CDR3 DNA: TGTGCCAGCAGCGTTGGACAGGGACGACCGGGGGGCTACACCTTC.

The J gene is TRBJ2-5, the V gene TRBV5-6; D is unclear. Germline V gene lookup returns CDR1 SGHDT and CDR2 YYEEEE. Trimming took 1 base from V and 3 from J, leaving 10 bases between them. This CDR3 comprises 14 residues. The CDR3 sequence: CASSLLGREETQYF. The CDR3 coding sequence is TGTGCCAGCAGCTTGCTGGGCAGAGAAGAGACCCAGTACTTC.

This clone was observed a handful of times. This chain links TRBV4-2 with TRBJ1-6, with D maybe TRBD1 (5 bases). The CDR3 is 15 amino acids. Per germline, CDR1 LGHNA and CDR2 YNFKEQ. Trimming cost V 7 bases and J 9 bases, with 19 bases left between them. For the CDR3, the DNA is TGTGCCAGCACCCCTTCCCAGGGATTTGGTTCACCCCTCCACTTT. Encoded protein: CASTPSQGFGSPLHF.

The sample holds one count of this clone. The chain recombines TRBV5-4 with TRBJ1-2; 7 bases fit TRBD1. The CDR3 is 15 residues long. Germline CDR1 is SGHNT and CDR2 is YYREEE (reference sequence). V shed 3 bases, J shed 2 bases, and the junction held 7 bases outside the gene matches. The CDR3 loop is CASSSQGELNYGYTF. The CDR3 nucleotides read TGTGCCAGCAGCTCCCAGGGGGAATTGAACTATGGCTACACCTTC.

V gene TRBV11-2 combines with J gene TRBJ1-1; the D is unclear. V was shortened by 5 bases and J by 1 base, with 8 bases between the two germline ends. The CDR3 runs 13 residues. The V gene's germline CDR1 is SGHAT and CDR2 FQNNGV. The CDR3 here is CASSLTGNTEAFF. DNA of the CDR3: TGTGCCAGCAGCCTAACGGGGAACACTGAAGCTTTCTTT.

The chain couples TRBV11-3 to TRBJ1-4; 7 positions agree with TRBD1. V lost 1 base, J lost 5 bases, and 4 bases stayed unmatched. The CDR3 has 15 residues. The germline gives CDR1 SGHNT, CDR2 YENEEA. The CDR3 spells CASSLGQGPNEKLFF. In DNA form, the CDR3 reads TGTGCCAGCAGCTTAGGACAGGGACCAAATGAAAAACTGTTTTTT.

V gene TRBV5-1 combines with J gene TRBJ1-3; D not resolved. The CDR3 is 13 amino acids. V was cut by 0 bases and J by 7 bases, with 8 bases left in between. CDR1 and CDR2 from the germline V gene are SGHRS and YFSETQ. CDR3 bases: TGCGCCAGCAGCTTGGCAGGTGGCAACACCATATATTTT. Translation: CASSLAGGNTIYF.

The V gene is TRBV5-5, the J gene TRBJ2-1, with 13 bases that match TRBD2. The junction had 5 bases not matched to a gene; V was cut back by 4 bases and J by 4 bases. Germline assignment: CDR1 SGHKS and CDR2 YYEKEE (reference sequence). The CDR3 consists of 16 residues. CDR3 sequence reads: CASSASTSGGYNEQFF. The CDR3 nucleotides read TGTGCCAGCAGCGCCTCGACTAGCGGGGGGTACAATGAGCAGTTCTTC.

The chain employs TRBV24-1 and TRBJ2-3, with D perhaps TRBD1 (6 bases). CDR1 is KGHDR and CDR2 is SFDVKD in the germline V gene. The CDR3 covers 15 residues. V lost 7 bases and J 1 base, leaving 14 bases between the germline ends. CDR3 amino acids: CATSPQGRGTDTQYF. The DNA for the CDR3 is TGTGCCACCAGCCCCCAGGGGCGGGGCACAGATACGCAGTATTTT.

The chain combines TRBV7-3 with TRBJ1-3; a weak D match, TRBD1 (5 bases). Germline-derived CDR1 and CDR2 are SGHTA and FQGTGA. CDR3 length: 13 amino acids. V was clipped by 4 bases and J by 2 bases, with 6 bases between them. Here the CDR3 DNA reads TGTGCCAGCAGCTCGGGGGCTGGAAACACCATATATTTT. Its translation: CASSSGAGNTIYF.